The 11 T cell receptor beta chains below all came from one sample that was sequenced in a study of blood T cell repertoires in COVID-19. Produced via immunoSEQ multiplex PCR; TCRdb's table is partial and in-frame only. Here the sample spans roughly 230,000 clones, about four fifths being singletons. The sequenced sample was peripheral blood. These receptors all stem from a man aged 40-55 years with active or convalescent COVID-19.

The chain is built from TRBV30 and TRBJ1-3, with TRBD1 identical over 10 bases. V trimming: 4 bases; J trimming: 2 bases; junction bases outside the gene matches: 2. Germline V gene lookup returns CDR1 GTSNPN and CDR2 SVGIG (reference sequence). The CDR3 consists of 14 residues. The CDR3 DNA sequence: TGTGCCTGGATTGGACAGGGGGCTGGAAACACCATATATTTT. This sequence encodes CAWIGQGAGNTIYF.

The rearrangement links TRBV3-1 (or the pseudogene TRBV3-2) to TRBJ2-3; perhaps TRBD2 as D (5 bases). V gave up 4 bases and J gave up 4 bases, with 9 bases separating them. Germline V gene data show CDR1 as LGHDT and CDR2 as YNNKEL (reference sequence). CDR3 length: 13 residues. CDR3 residues: CASSPSGSDTQYF. In DNA form, the CDR3 reads TGTGCCAGCAGCCCCAGCGGTTCAGATACGCAGTATTTT.

CDR3 in DNA: TGTGCCAGTAGTTGGGTGGGACTAGCGGTATACAATGAGCAGTTCTTC. Amino acids: CASSWVGLAVYNEQFF. This chain uses TRBV19 with TRBJ2-1; TRBD2 matches at 11 bases. The J segment lost 4 bases and the V segment lost 5 bases, leaving 7 bases of the junction unmatched. The CDR3 covers 16 residues. Per the germline V gene, CDR1 is LNHDA and CDR2 is SQIVND (reference sequence).

The V gene is TRBV7-9, the J gene TRBJ2-3; D remains unclear. V was trimmed by 1 base and J by 12 bases, leaving 14 bases between them. From germline, CDR1 is SEHNR and CDR2 FQNEAQ (reference sequence). This CDR3 has 13 residues. DNA for the CDR3: TGTGCCAGCAGCTTAGAGGCGGCTAGATTTCAGTATTTT. It is translated as CASSLEAARFQYF. Complete variable domain (other parts from reference TRBV7-9 and TRBJ2-3): DTGVSQNPRHKITKRGQNVTFRCDPISEHNRLYWYRQTLGQGPEFLTYFQNEAQLEKSRLLSDRFSAERPKGSFSTLEIQRTEQGDSAMYLCASSLEAARFQYFGPGTRLTVL.

V is TRBV20-1 and J is TRBJ2-7, with D perhaps TRBD2 (5 bases). This CDR3 comprises 13 residues. The germline V and J ends were trimmed by 3 bases and 3 bases, with 12 bases remaining between them. Germline lookup yields CDR1 DFQATT and CDR2 SNEGSKA (reference sequence). This chain's CDR3 is CSASLGVDYEQYF. In DNA, the CDR3 is TGCAGTGCTAGTTTGGGAGTAGACTACGAGCAGTACTTC.

The V call is TRBV7-9, the J call TRBJ1-4; 8 bases are shared with TRBD1. Trimming took 1 base from V and 7 from J; bases not matched to a gene: 8. Per the germline V gene, CDR1 is SEHNR and CDR2 is FQNEAQ (reference sequence). The CDR3 covers 16 residues. CDR3 sequence (DNA): TGTGCCAGCAGCTTAGGGGCGGCAGGGGGCGGTGAAAAACTGTTTTTT. It is translated as CASSLGAAGGGEKLFF.

The chain carries TRBV2 and TRBJ2-5; TRBD1 is a possible D gene (5 bases). The CDR3 spans 14 residues. The germline CDR1 and CDR2 sequences are SNHLY and FYNNEI. Trimming stripped 2 bases from V and 0 bases from J, with 7 bases between. CDR3 sequence: CASSEQGYQETQYF. CDR3 DNA sequence: TGTGCCAGCAGTGAACAGGGCTACCAAGAGACCCAGTACTTC. The variable domain in full, with the rest retrieved from reference TRBV2 and TRBJ2-5, is EPEVTQTPSHQVTQMGQEVILRCVPISNHLYFYWYRQILGQKVEFLVSFYNNEISEKSEIFDDQFSVERPDGSNFTLKIRSTKLEDSAMYFCASSEQGYQETQYFGPGTRLLVL.

V is TRBV4-1 and J is TRBJ2-7; D call uncertain. V lost 0 bases and J 2 bases, leaving 14 bases between the germline ends. CDR3 length: 16 residues. Looked up from germline, CDR1 is MGHRA and CDR2 is YSYEKL. Here the CDR3 reads CASSQDRESLPYEQYF. CDR3 sequence (DNA): TGCGCCAGCAGCCAAGATCGAGAATCTCTGCCCTACGAGCAGTACTTC.

This chain connects TRBV30 to TRBJ1-2, with 11 bases matching TRBD1. CDR3 length equals 16 residues. Germline CDR1 reads GTSNPN; CDR2 reads SVGIG (reference sequence). The V gene end was trimmed by 1 base and the J gene end by 8 bases; junction bases not matched to a gene: 12. Here the CDR3 reads CAWSAPGTGGPWGYTF. CDR3 in DNA: TGTGCCTGGAGTGCTCCCGGGACAGGGGGGCCGTGGGGCTACACCTTC.

The J gene is TRBJ1-2, the V gene TRBV19; no clear D gene. The CDR3 is 13 residues long. V lost 3 bases and J 7 bases, leaving 12 bases between the germline ends. Per germline, CDR1 LNHDA and CDR2 SQIVND (reference sequence). The CDR3 nucleotides read TGTGCCAGTAGTATCCGGAGGGAAGGTGGCTACACCTTC. Its translation: CASSIRREGGYTF.

The genes are TRBV30 and TRBJ1-1; D may be TRBD1 (5 bases). Trimming cost V 4 bases and J 4 bases, with 13 bases left between them. CDR3 length: 13 residues. Germline V gene lookup returns CDR1 GTSNPN and CDR2 SVGIG (reference sequence). The CDR3 DNA is TGTGCCTGGATACGGCCACAGGTCACTGAAGCTTTCTTT. Translation gives CAWIRPQVTEAFF.